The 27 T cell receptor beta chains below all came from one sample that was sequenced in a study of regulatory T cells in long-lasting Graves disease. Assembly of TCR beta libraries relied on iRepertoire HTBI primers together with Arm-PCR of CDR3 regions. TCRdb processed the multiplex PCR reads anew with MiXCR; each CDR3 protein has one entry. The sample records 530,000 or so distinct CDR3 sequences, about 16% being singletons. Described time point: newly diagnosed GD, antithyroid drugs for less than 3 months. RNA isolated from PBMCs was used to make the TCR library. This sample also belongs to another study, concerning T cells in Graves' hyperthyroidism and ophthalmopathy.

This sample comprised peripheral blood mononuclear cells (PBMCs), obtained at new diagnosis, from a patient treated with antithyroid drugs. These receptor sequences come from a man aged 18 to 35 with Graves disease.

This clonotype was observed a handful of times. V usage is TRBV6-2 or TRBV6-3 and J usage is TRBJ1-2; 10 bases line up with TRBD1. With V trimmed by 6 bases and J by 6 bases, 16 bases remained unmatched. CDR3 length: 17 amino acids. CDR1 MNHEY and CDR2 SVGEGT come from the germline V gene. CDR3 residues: CASRLRDRGIGVDGYTF. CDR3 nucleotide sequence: TGTGCCAGCAGACTCCGGGACAGGGGCATCGGGGTCGATGGCTACACCTTC.

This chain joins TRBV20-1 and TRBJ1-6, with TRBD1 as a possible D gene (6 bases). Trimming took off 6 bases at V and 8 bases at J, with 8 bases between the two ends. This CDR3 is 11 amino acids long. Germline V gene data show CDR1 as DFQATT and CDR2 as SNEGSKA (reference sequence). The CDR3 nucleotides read TGCAGTGCCAACAGGGATTCACCCCTCCACTTT. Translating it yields CSANRDSPLHF.

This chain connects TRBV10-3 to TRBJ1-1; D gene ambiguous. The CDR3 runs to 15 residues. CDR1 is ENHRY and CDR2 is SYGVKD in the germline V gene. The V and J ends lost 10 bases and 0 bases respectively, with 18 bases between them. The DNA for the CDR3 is TGTGCCACCCGCAAGCAGGCCGGGGTGAACACTGAAGCTTTCTTT. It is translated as CATRKQAGVNTEAFF.

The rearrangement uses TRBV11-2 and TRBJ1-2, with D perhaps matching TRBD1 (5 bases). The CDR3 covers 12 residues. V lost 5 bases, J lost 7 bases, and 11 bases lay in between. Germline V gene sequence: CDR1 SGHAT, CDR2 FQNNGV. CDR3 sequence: CASSPDIGGYTF. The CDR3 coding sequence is TGTGCCAGCAGCCCGGACATAGGTGGCTACACCTTC.

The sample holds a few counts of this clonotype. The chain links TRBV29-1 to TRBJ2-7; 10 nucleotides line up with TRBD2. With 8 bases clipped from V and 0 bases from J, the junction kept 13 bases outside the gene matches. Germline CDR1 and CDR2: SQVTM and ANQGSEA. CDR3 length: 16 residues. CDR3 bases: TGCAGCCCGAGGCTAGCGGGAGTAGGGCTCTCCTACGAGCAGTACTTC. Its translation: CSPRLAGVGLSYEQYF.

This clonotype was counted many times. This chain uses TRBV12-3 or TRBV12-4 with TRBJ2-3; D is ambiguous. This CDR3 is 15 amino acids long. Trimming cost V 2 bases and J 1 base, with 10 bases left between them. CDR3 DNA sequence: TGTGCCAGCAGTTTATCCCTGGTGGGCACAGATACGCAGTATTTT. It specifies CASSLSLVGTDTQYF.

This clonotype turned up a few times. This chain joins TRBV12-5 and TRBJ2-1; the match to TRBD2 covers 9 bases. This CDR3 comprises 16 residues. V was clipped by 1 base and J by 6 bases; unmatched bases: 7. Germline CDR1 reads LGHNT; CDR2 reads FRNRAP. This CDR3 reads CASGLGDLREGNEQFF. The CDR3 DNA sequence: TGTGCTAGTGGTTTGGGGGACTTGCGGGAGGGCAATGAGCAGTTCTTC.

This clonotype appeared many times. The CDR3 DNA reads TGTGCCAGCAGCATTAGCGGAGCCTACAATGAGCAGTTCTTC. It yields the protein CASSISGAYNEQFF. V is TRBV12-3 or TRBV12-4 and J is TRBJ2-1, with D maybe TRBD2 (6 bases). The CDR3 consists of 14 residues. The V end was cut by 6 bases, the J end by 2 bases, with 11 bases between.

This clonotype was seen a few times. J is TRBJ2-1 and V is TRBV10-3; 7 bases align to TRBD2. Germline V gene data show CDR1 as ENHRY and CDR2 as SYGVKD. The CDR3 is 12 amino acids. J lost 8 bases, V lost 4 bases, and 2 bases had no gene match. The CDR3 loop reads CAISGTSHEQFF. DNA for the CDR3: TGTGCCATCAGTGGGACTAGTCATGAGCAGTTCTTC.

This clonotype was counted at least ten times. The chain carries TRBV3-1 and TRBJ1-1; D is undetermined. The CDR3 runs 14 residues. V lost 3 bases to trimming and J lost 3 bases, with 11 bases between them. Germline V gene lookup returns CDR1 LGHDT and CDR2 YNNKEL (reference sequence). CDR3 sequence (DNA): TGTGCCAGCAGCCAGGGCCCACGGGACACTGAAGCTTTCTTT. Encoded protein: CASSQGPRDTEAFF.

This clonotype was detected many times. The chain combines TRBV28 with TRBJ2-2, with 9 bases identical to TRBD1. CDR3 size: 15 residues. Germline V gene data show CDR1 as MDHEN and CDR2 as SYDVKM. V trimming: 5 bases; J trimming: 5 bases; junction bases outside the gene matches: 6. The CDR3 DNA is TGTGCCAGCAGTATACAGGGGGCATGGACCGGGGAGCTGTTTTTT. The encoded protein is CASSIQGAWTGELFF.

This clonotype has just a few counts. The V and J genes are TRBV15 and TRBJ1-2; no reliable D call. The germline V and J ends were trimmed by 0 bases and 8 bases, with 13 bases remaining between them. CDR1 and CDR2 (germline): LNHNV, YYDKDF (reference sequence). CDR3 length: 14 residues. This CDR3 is CATSRELGRGGYTF. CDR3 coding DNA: TGTGCCACCAGCAGAGAGCTTGGGAGAGGGGGCTACACCTTC.

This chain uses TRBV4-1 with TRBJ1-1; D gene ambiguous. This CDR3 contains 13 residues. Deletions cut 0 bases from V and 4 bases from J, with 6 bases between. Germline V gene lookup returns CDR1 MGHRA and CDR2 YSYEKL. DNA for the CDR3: TGCGCCAGCAGCCAAGAACAATCCACTGAAGCTTTCTTT. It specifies CASSQEQSTEAFF.

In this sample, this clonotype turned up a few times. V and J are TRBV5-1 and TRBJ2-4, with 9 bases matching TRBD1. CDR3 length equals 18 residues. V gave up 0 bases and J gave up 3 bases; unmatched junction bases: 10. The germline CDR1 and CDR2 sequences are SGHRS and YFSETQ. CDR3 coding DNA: TGCGCCAGCAGCTTGGAGGGACAGGGCCTCCTCTACAAAAACATTCAGTACTTC. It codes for CASSLEGQGLLYKNIQYF. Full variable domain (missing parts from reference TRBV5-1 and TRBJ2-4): KAGVTQTPRYLIKTRGQQVTLSCSPISGHRSVSWYQQTPGQGLQFLFEYFSETQRNKGNFPGRFSGRQFSNSRSEMNVSTLELGDSALYLCASSLEGQGLLYKNIQYFGAGTRLSVL.

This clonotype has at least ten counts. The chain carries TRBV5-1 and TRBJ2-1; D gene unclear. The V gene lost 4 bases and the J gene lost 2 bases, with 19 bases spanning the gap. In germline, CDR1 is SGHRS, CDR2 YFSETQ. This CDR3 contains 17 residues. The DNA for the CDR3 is TGCGCCAGCAGCCCATCCTTAGGGCGGACGCCCTACAATGAGCAGTTCTTC. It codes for CASSPSLGRTPYNEQFF.

Written as DNA, the CDR3 is TGTGCCAGCAGCGTAGCGGTAGGGATATCTTCCTACAATGAGCAGTTCTTC. It is translated as CASSVAVGISSYNEQFF. The gene calls are TRBV9 and TRBJ2-1; no definite D call. Trimming shortened V by 0 bases and J by 1 base, and 14 bases separated the two germline ends. Germline V lookup: CDR1 SGDLS, CDR2 YYNGEE. The CDR3 sequence is 17 residues long. The complete variable domain, with remaining parts taken from reference TRBV9 and TRBJ2-1, reads DSGVTQTPKHLITATGQRVTLRCSPRSGDLSVYWYQQSLDQGLQFLIQYYNGEERAKGNILERFSAQQFPDLHSELNLSSLELGDSALYFCASSVAVGISSYNEQFFGPGTRLTVL.

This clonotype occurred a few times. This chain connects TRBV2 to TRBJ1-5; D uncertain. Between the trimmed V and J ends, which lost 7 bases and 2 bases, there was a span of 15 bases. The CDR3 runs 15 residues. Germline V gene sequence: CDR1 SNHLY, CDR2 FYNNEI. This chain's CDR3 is CASTGVVEGNQPQHF. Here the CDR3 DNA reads TGTGCCAGCACTGGGGTCGTCGAGGGCAATCAGCCCCAGCATTTT. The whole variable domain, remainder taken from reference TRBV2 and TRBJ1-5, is EPEVTQTPSHQVTQMGQEVILRCVPISNHLYFYWYRQILGQKVEFLVSFYNNEISEKSEIFDDQFSVERPDGSNFTLKIRSTKLEDSAMYFCASTGVVEGNQPQHFGDGTRLSIL.

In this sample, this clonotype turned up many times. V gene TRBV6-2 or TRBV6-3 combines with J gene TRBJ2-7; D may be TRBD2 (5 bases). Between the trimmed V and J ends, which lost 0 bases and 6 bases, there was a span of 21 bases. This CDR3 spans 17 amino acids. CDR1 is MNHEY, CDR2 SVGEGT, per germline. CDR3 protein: CASSYSAVSAGLGEQYF. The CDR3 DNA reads TGTGCCAGCAGTTACTCAGCGGTATCGGCAGGTTTGGGCGAGCAGTACTTC.

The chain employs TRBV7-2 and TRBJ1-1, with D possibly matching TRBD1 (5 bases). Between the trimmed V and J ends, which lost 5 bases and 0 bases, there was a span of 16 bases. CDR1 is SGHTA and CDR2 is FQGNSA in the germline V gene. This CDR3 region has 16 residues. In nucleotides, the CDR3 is TGTGCCAGCAGCAAAACAGGCATGGGGGTGAACACTGAAGCTTTCTTT. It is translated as CASSKTGMGVNTEAFF.

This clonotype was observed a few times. CDR3: CASRPRDGAGRNSPLHF. DNA of the CDR3: TGTGCCAGCAGGCCCCGAGATGGGGCGGGCAGGAATTCACCCCTCCACTTT. V gene TRBV6-1 combines with J gene TRBJ1-6; TRBD1 is a possible D gene (5 bases). Trimming took 6 bases from V and 7 from J, leaving 22 bases between them. Germline assignment: CDR1 MNHNS and CDR2 SASEGT. The CDR3 extends over 17 amino acids.

The CDR3 sequence: CASSVSSGRAGPHEQYF. CDR3 nucleotide sequence: TGTGCCAGCAGCGTATCTAGCGGGAGGGCCGGTCCCCACGAGCAGTACTTC. This chain links TRBV9 with TRBJ2-7; 12 nucleotides line up with TRBD2. Per the germline V gene, CDR1 is SGDLS and CDR2 is YYNGEE. Trimming at V came to 1 base and at J to 5 bases, leaving 10 bases not matched to a gene. This CDR3 is 17 amino acids long.

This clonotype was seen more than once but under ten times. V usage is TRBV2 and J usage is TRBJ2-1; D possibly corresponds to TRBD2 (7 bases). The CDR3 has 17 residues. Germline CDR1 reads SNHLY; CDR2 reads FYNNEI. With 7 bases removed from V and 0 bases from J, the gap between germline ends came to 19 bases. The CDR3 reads CASNKRGGGRSYNEQFF. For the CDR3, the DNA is TGTGCCAGCAACAAGAGAGGGGGGGGGCGCTCCTACAATGAGCAGTTCTTC.

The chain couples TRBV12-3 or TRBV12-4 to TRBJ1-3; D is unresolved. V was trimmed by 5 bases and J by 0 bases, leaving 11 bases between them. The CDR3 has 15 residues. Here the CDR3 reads CASSPKEASGNTIYF. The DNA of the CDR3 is TGTGCCAGCAGTCCTAAGGAAGCCTCTGGAAACACCATATATTTT.

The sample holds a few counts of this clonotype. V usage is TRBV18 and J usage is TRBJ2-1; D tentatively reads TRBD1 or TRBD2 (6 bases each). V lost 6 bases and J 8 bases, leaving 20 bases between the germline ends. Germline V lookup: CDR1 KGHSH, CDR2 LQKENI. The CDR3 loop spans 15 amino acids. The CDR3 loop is CASSRSTGTSDEQFF. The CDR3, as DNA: TGTGCCAGCTCGCGTTCAACAGGGACTTCAGATGAGCAGTTCTTC.

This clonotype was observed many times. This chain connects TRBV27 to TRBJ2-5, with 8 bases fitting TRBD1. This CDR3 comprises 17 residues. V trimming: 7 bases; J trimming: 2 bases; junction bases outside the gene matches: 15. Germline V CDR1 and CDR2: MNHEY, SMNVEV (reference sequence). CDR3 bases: TGTGCCAGCATCGCAGGGGGCTATGGTTGTAATCAAGAGACCCAGTACTTC. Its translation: CASIAGGYGCNQETQYF.

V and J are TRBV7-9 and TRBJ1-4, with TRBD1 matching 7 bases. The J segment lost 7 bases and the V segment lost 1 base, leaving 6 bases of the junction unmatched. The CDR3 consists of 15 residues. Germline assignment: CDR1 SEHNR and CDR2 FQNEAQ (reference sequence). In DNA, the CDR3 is TGTGCCAGCAGCTTAGGAACAGGGGCGGCTGAAAAACTGTTTTTT. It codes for CASSLGTGAAEKLFF.

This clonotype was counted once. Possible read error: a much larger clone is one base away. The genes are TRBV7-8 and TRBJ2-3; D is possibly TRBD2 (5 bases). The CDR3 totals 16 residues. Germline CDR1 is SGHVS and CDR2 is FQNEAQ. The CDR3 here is CASNLGLATYTDTQYF. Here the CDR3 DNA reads TGTGCCAGCAACTTAGGTCTAGCTACGTACACAGATACGCAGTATTTT.